This TCR beta chain was observed in a study of T cells in Graves' hyperthyroidism and ophthalmopathy. The CDR3 regions of TCR beta were amplified from RNA transcripts. Researchers ran a first-round RT-PCR on the TCR CDR3 using the HTBI primer set. Via MiXCR, TCRdb re-called the multiplex PCR reads, giving one row per CDR3 protein. The table records under 450,000 distinct CDR3 sequences, approximately 18% of them present only once. Notes on the study in general: Ophthalmopathy prediction by the model preceded onset by a median about 6.3 months.

The CDR3 runs to 14 residues. Germline CDR1 reads LNHNV; CDR2 reads YYDKDF (reference sequence). Trimming left V 5 bases short and J 7 bases short, with 12 bases between. As regards this clonotype: No antigen is known for it.

Thyroid ultrasound, orbital computed tomography, clinical symptoms, and serum thyroxine and TRAb underpinned diagnoses. The rearrangement uses TRBV15 and TRBJ1-6; possibly TRBD1 for D (5 bases). Sequenced material: blood. This TCR derives from a woman aged 30 to 39 with Graves' hyperthyroidism that later progressed to Graves' ophthalmopathy. The CDR3 DNA follows: TGTGCCACCAGCGTCGGAGGGGACAATTCACCCCTCCACTTT. As protein: CATSVGGDNSPLHF.